A single sample is the source of the 20 T cell receptor beta chains below, sequenced in a study of T-cell memory formation after mild COVID-19. TCRdb passed the 5' RACE reads through MiXCR, listing each CDR3 protein once. The sample holds approximately 240,000 distinct CDR3 sequences, around 17% seen once. Sequencing was performed on PBMCs or a T cell subset sorted from them (not recorded which). These receptors came from a man aged 18 to 29 who had mild COVID-19 (a few samples of this study predate the infection). Cell type and time point are not known.

This clonotype was seen a handful of times. The V gene is TRBV29-1, the J gene TRBJ2-2, with 9 bases lining up with TRBD1. The CDR3 loop spans 17 amino acids. In germline, CDR1 is SQVTM, CDR2 ANQGSEA. Trimming took 7 bases from V and 6 from J; bases not matched to a gene: 18. CDR3 DNA: TGCAGCGCGACGGTGATTCCGGGACAGGGTTACGCCGGGGAGCTGTTTTTT. Translation gives CSATVIPGQGYAGELFF.

This chain uses TRBV19 with TRBJ2-3; D perhaps matches TRBD1 (5 bases). The CDR3 sequence is 14 residues long. V gave up 5 bases and J gave up 4 bases, with 13 bases separating them. Looked up from germline, CDR1 is LNHDA and CDR2 is SQIVND (reference sequence). CDR3 DNA sequence: TGTGCCAGTAGTCTTGGGGCAGGGTCAGATACGCAGTATTTT. It specifies CASSLGAGSDTQYF.

V usage is TRBV7-9 and J usage is TRBJ2-7, with D perhaps assigned TRBD1 or TRBD2 (5 bases each). The germline V gene encodes CDR1 SEHNR and CDR2 FQNEAQ (reference sequence). The CDR3 has 15 residues. Trimming took off 4 bases at V and 5 bases at J, with 18 bases between the two ends. The CDR3 DNA reads TGTGCCAGCAGCTCCAGAGGGACGGCTGTTAACGAGCAGTACTTC. Protein product: CASSSRGTAVNEQYF.

This clonotype came up many times. J is TRBJ2-1 and V is TRBV7-2; 8 bases align to TRBD1. CDR1 and CDR2 from the germline V gene are SGHTA and FQGNSA. The CDR3 is 14 amino acids. V trimming: 3 bases; J trimming: 6 bases; junction bases outside the gene matches: 4. DNA of the CDR3: TGTGCCAGCAGCTTGGACCAGGGGGCCAATGAGCAGTTCTTC. Translating gives CASSLDQGANEQFF.

The chain uses TRBV5-1 and TRBJ2-7; 10 bases agree with TRBD1. The CDR3 covers 13 residues. V lost 4 bases and J lost 6; bases outside the gene matches: 4. The germline V gene encodes CDR1 SGHRS and CDR2 YFSETQ. The CDR3 region is CASSKGDRGEQYV. DNA for the CDR3: TGCGCCAGCAGCAAGGGGGACAGGGGCGAGCAGTACGTC.

This clonotype has just a few counts. This rearrangement joins TRBV24-1 to TRBJ2-4; TRBD2 is a possible D gene (7 bases). Germline V gene sequence: CDR1 KGHDR, CDR2 SFDVKD. The germline V and J ends were trimmed by 7 bases and 0 bases, with 21 bases remaining between them. The CDR3 runs 18 residues. CDR3 in DNA: TGTGCCACCAGCGTTCTTGAAGAGGGGGGGCTAGCCAAAAACATTCAGTACTTC. Encoded protein: CATSVLEEGGLAKNIQYF.

The gene calls are TRBV15 and TRBJ2-7; 7 bases match TRBD1. Looked up from germline, CDR1 is LNHNV and CDR2 is YYDKDF (reference sequence). The V and J ends lost 5 bases and 3 bases, in that order; junction bases with no gene match: 7. The CDR3 covers 14 residues. The CDR3 region is CATSRDSVNYEQYF. CDR3 sequence (DNA): TGTGCCACCAGCCGGGACAGCGTGAACTACGAGCAGTACTTC.

The table lists this clonotype with a few counts. This chain uses TRBV7-2 with TRBJ1-1, with D hard to call. Per the germline V gene, CDR1 is SGHTA and CDR2 is FQGNSA. This CDR3 has 13 residues. Trimming removed 5 bases from V and 4 bases from J, with 11 bases in between. CDR3 protein: CASSPGWATEAFF. In nucleotides, the CDR3 is TGTGCCAGCAGCCCGGGGTGGGCCACTGAAGCTTTCTTT.

The chain has TRBV5-5 and TRBJ2-1; TRBD2 aligns across 8 bases. The V gene end was trimmed by 5 bases and the J gene end by 6 bases; junction bases not matched to a gene: 13. The germline V gene has CDR1 SGHKS and CDR2 YYEKEE (reference sequence). There are 16 residues in the CDR3. CDR3 amino acids: CASSLSRGGSGNEQFF. The CDR3 DNA reads as TGTGCCAGCAGTCTCTCTCGCGGGGGGAGCGGCAATGAGCAGTTCTTC.

This clonotype was counted between two and nine times. This rearrangement joins TRBV5-1 to TRBJ1-2, with 7 positions matching TRBD1. CDR3 length equals 14 residues. Trimming at V came to 4 bases and at J to 8 bases, leaving 11 bases not matched to a gene. CDR1 and CDR2 from the germline V gene are SGHRS and YFSETQ. The CDR3 reads CASSGGTVDGGYTF. Written as DNA, the CDR3 is TGCGCCAGCAGCGGGGGGACAGTCGACGGCGGCTACACCTTC.

In its sample, this clonotype was seen a few times. The V gene is TRBV4-3, the J gene TRBJ2-3, with 9 bases lining up with TRBD2. Germline values: CDR1 LGHNA, CDR2 YSLEER. CDR3 size: 19 residues. Trimming cost V 1 base and J 2 bases; bases outside gene matches: 13. The CDR3 DNA reads as TGCGCCAGCAGCCAAGTTTACGGGCCGCGGGGGGGCTTCACAGATACGCAGTATTTT. Its protein is CASSQVYGPRGGFTDTQYF.

This clonotype was found a few times. The gene calls are TRBV2 and TRBJ1-1; no reliable D call. This CDR3 region has 14 residues. The V and J ends lost 3 bases and 11 bases respectively, with 19 bases between them. Germline lookup yields CDR1 SNHLY and CDR2 FYNNEI. For the CDR3, the DNA is TGTGCCAGCAGTGATACTCCCCCGGGCCACGGCGCTTTCTTT. It translates to CASSDTPPGHGAFF.

This clonotype was detected many times. This rearrangement joins TRBV7-2 to TRBJ2-1; the match to TRBD2 covers 8 bases. After removal of 4 bases from V and 8 bases from J, the junction contained 7 bases not matched to a gene. This CDR3 contains 14 residues. Germline-derived CDR1 and CDR2 are SGHTA and FQGNSA. The CDR3 nucleotides are TGTGCCAGCAGCTCTACGTCGGGGGGGCATGAGCAGTTCTTC. Residues: CASSSTSGGHEQFF.

The chain carries TRBV19 and TRBJ1-4; 8 nucleotides match TRBD1. Trimming removed 9 bases from V and 6 bases from J; junction bases left unmatched: 3. This CDR3 is built from 12 residues. The germline CDR1 and CDR2 sequences are LNHDA and SQIVND (reference sequence). Written as DNA, the CDR3 is TGTGCCAGCGGGGGACAGGATGAAAAACTGTTTTTT. Translated, it gives CASGGQDEKLFF.

This clonotype was detected many times. The chain carries TRBV5-4 and TRBJ1-6; weak D call: TRBD1 (5 bases). Germline assignment: CDR1 SGHNT and CDR2 YYREEE (reference sequence). This CDR3 comprises 14 residues. V lost 4 bases and J 8 bases, leaving 13 bases between the germline ends. Written as DNA, the CDR3 is TGTGCCAGCAGCCTAAGGGGAATAGATTCACCCCTCCACTTT. It specifies CASSLRGIDSPLHF.

The chain couples TRBV7-2 to TRBJ2-3; no clear D. V was cut by 2 bases and J by 3 bases, with 9 bases left in between. Germline lookup yields CDR1 SGHTA and CDR2 FQGNSA. The CDR3 length is 14 residues. The CDR3 reads CASSLIVGTDTQYF. The CDR3 coding sequence is TGTGCCAGCAGCTTAATTGTGGGAACAGATACGCAGTATTTT. Complete variable domain (other parts from reference TRBV7-2 and TRBJ2-3): GAGVSQSPSNKVTEKGKDVELRCDPISGHTALYWYRQSLGQGLEFLIYFQGNSAPDKSGLPSDRFSAERTGGSVSTLTIQRTQQEDSAVYLCASSLIVGTDTQYFGPGTRLTVL.

This clonotype was recorded at least ten times. The chain couples TRBV5-1 to TRBJ2-3; D remains ambiguous. Per germline, CDR1 SGHRS and CDR2 YFSETQ. The V and J ends lost 1 base and 0 bases respectively, with 6 bases between them. CDR3 length: 14 amino acids. The CDR3 sequence: CASSLTSSTDTQYF. CDR3 sequence (DNA): TGCGCCAGCAGCTTGACGAGCAGCACAGATACGCAGTATTTT.

This clonotype was seen a few times. The missing conserved phenylalanine or tryptophan at the end of this CDR3 makes a read error likely. The chain combines TRBV12-3 or TRBV12-4 with TRBJ2-5; unclear D gene. This CDR3 comprises 14 residues. The ends were cut back, 6 bases at V and 1 base at J, with 12 bases in the middle. The CDR3 loop is CASRLTGGQETQYS. Written as DNA, the CDR3 is TGTGCCAGCAGACTAACGGGCGGCCAAGAGACCCAGTACTCC.

The chain links TRBV6-5 to TRBJ2-2; D ambiguous. Trimming took off 5 bases at V and 0 bases at J, with 13 bases between the two ends. Germline CDR1 and CDR2: MNHEY and SVGAGI. The CDR3 runs 16 residues. CDR3 nucleotide sequence: TGTGCCAGCAGTCGTGTCCCAGGCGCGAACACCGGGGAGCTGTTTTTT. Translation: CASSRVPGANTGELFF.

J is TRBJ2-3 and V is TRBV5-1; D tentatively fits TRBD1 or TRBD2 (5 bases each). V lost 4 bases, J lost 6 bases, and 21 bases lay in between. This CDR3 has 16 amino acids. From germline, CDR1 is SGHRS and CDR2 YFSETQ. CDR3 in amino acids: CASSTKHRGRDDTQYF. CDR3 bases: TGCGCCAGCAGCACCAAACACCGGGGCCGAGACGATACGCAGTATTTT.